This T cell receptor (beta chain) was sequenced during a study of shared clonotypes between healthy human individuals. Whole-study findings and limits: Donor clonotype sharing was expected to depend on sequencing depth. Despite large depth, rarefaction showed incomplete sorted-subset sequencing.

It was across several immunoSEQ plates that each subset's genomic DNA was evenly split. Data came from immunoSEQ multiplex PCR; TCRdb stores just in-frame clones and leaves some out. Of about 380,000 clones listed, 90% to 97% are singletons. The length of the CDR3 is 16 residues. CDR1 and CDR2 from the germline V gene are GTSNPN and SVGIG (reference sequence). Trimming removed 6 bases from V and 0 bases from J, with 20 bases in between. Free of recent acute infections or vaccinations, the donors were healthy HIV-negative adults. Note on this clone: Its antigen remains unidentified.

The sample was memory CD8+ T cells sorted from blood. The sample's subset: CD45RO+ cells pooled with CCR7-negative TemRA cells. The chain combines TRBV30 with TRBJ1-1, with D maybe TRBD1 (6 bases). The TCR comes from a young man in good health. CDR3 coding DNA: TGTGCCTGCCTCTCCAGACAGGTAGGGATGAACACTGAAGCTTTCTTT. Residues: CACLSRQVGMNTEAFF.